The 19 T cell receptor beta chains presented below share a single source sample, sequenced in a study of cytomegalovirus exposure and HLA in healthy donors. PCR amplification relied on 60 Vbeta primers (plus 13 Jbeta primers). Using immunoSEQ multiplex PCR, the repertoire was profiled, and TCRdb retains in-frame clones only, with some absent. The sample lists 35,000 to 45,000 clones, nearly 70% occurring once. The material sequenced was PBMCs. The receptors derive from a man younger than 45 in good health and CMV-seronegative.

CDR3 bases: TGTGCCAGCAGTTTGCCGGGACAGACCTACGAGCAGTACTTC. It yields the protein CASSLPGQTYEQYF. V and J are TRBV28 and TRBJ2-7, with 7 bases aligning to TRBD1. The V and J ends lost 3 bases and 2 bases, in that order; junction bases with no gene match: 4. The CDR3 runs 14 residues. Per the germline V gene, CDR1 is MDHEN and CDR2 is SYDVKM.

This clone was counted only a few times. The V and J genes are TRBV7-2 and TRBJ1-6; TRBD1 might be the D (6 bases). This CDR3 region has 13 residues. CDR1 and CDR2 (germline): SGHTA, FQGNSA. V was clipped by 7 bases and J by 6 bases, with 10 bases between them. The CDR3 reads CASTWTANSPLHF. The CDR3 DNA reads TGTGCCAGCACCTGGACAGCTAATTCACCCCTCCACTTT.

The chain is built from TRBV6-1 and TRBJ1-2; a weak D match, TRBD1 (6 bases). V was pared by 2 bases and J by 2 bases, with 9 bases between. The germline gives CDR1 MNHNS, CDR2 SASEGT. This CDR3 spans 14 amino acids. The DNA for the CDR3 is TGTGCCAGCAGTGAACTCACAGGGAACTATGGCTACACCTTC. Amino acid sequence: CASSELTGNYGYTF.

V usage is TRBV6-6 and J usage is TRBJ2-2, with 7 bases aligning to TRBD2. CDR3 length: 15 residues. Germline CDR1 and CDR2: MNHNY and SVGAGI (reference sequence). J was trimmed by 0 bases and V by 10 bases; bases with no gene match: 8. The CDR3 nucleotides are TGTGCCACCACTAGGGAGGGCCCGAACACCGGGGAGCTGTTTTTT. Protein sequence: CATTREGPNTGELFF.

This clone was detected only a few times. This chain links TRBV10-3 with TRBJ1-5, with D hard to call. Germline-derived CDR1 and CDR2 are ENHRY and SYGVKD. Trimming took off 4 bases at V and 0 bases at J, with 7 bases between the two ends. The CDR3 has 14 amino acids. The CDR3 spells CAISGTNSNQPQHF. In DNA, the CDR3 is TGTGCCATCAGTGGGACTAATAGCAATCAGCCCCAGCATTTT.

The chain links TRBV5-4 to TRBJ2-6, with D possibly matching TRBD1 (5 bases). Germline CDR1 reads SGHNT; CDR2 reads YYREEE (reference sequence). Between the trimmed V and J ends, which lost 6 bases and 4 bases, there was a span of 17 bases. There are 16 residues in the CDR3. The CDR3 loop reads CASNPEGVYGANVLTF. CDR3 nucleotides: TGTGCCAGCAACCCTGAAGGGGTGTACGGGGCCAACGTCCTGACTTTC.

The chain uses TRBV2 and TRBJ1-5; 7 bases agree with TRBD1. This CDR3 region has 15 residues. Germline values: CDR1 SNHLY, CDR2 FYNNEI. V gave up 6 bases and J gave up 3 bases; unmatched junction bases: 8. The CDR3 bases are TGTGCCAGCAGGAAGGAAGGGGGCGCCAATCAGCCCCAGCATTTT. This encodes CASRKEGGANQPQHF.

The chain employs TRBV29-1 and TRBJ2-7; D possibly corresponds to TRBD1 (7 bases). V shed 7 bases and J shed 1 base, with 20 bases lying between them. CDR1 and CDR2 from the germline V gene are SQVTM and ANQGSEA. The CDR3 consists of 15 residues. CDR3 in DNA: TGCAGCGGCAAACGGGGCAGGGGGGAATCCTACGAGCAGTACTTC. It translates to CSGKRGRGESYEQYF.

This clone has a handful of counts. The chain has TRBV5-6 and TRBJ1-1, with D maybe TRBD1 (5 bases). The CDR3 contains 14 residues. V was clipped by 3 bases and J by 8 bases, with 17 bases between them. CDR1 and CDR2 from the germline V gene are SGHDT and YYEEEE. CDR3 bases: TGTGCCAGCAGCTGGACACAGTACATCGGGGAAGCTTTCTTT. It is translated as CASSWTQYIGEAFF. Full variable domain (rest looked up from reference TRBV5-6 and TRBJ1-1): DAGVTQSPTHLIKTRGQQVTLRCSPKSGHDTVSWYQQALGQGPQFIFQYYEEEERQRGNFPDRFSGHQFPNYSSELNVNALLLGDSALYLCASSWTQYIGEAFFGQGTRLTVV.

This clone was seen once. The chain employs TRBV19 and TRBJ1-2; 7 bases fit TRBD1. CDR3 size: 14 residues. From germline, CDR1 is LNHDA and CDR2 SQIVND (reference sequence). V gave up 2 bases and J gave up 2 bases; unmatched junction bases: 2. CDR3 amino acids: CASSIRDRNYGYTF. The CDR3 DNA follows: TGTGCCAGTAGTATAAGGGACAGAAACTATGGCTACACCTTC. The variable domain in full, with the rest retrieved from reference TRBV19 and TRBJ1-2, is DGGITQSPKYLFRKEGQNVTLSCEQNLNHDAMYWYRQDPGQGLRLIYYSQIVNDFQKGDIAEGYSVSREKKESFPLTVTSAQKNPTAFYLCASSIRDRNYGYTFGSGTRLTVV.

The CDR3 DNA reads TGTGCCAGCAGCTTAGTTGGGAGCGGCTACACCTTC. This translates into CASSLVGSGYTF. This chain links TRBV13 with TRBJ1-2; D ambiguous. Trimming left V 1 base short and J 8 bases short, with 8 bases between. Per germline, CDR1 PRHDT and CDR2 FYEKMQ (reference sequence). CDR3 length: 12 residues.

CDR3 sequence: CATSKDRGQFYGYTF. CDR3 nucleotides: TGTGCCACCAGCAAGGACAGGGGGCAGTTCTATGGCTACACCTTC. The chain uses TRBV15 and TRBJ1-2; 11 bases line up with TRBD1. With 4 bases clipped from V and 4 bases from J, the junction kept 5 bases outside the gene matches. From germline, CDR1 is LNHNV and CDR2 YYDKDF (reference sequence). The CDR3 has 15 residues.

The V and J genes are TRBV5-1 and TRBJ1-2, with 8 bases matching TRBD1. The germline gives CDR1 SGHRS, CDR2 YFSETQ. The CDR3 spans 14 residues. V was pared by 5 bases and J by 7 bases, with 10 bases of the junction left unmatched. CDR3 loop: CASRLLQGGRGYTF. The CDR3 DNA reads as TGCGCCAGCAGACTACTACAGGGGGGACGTGGCTACACCTTC.

CDR3 protein: CASRRQGMNTEAFF. The CDR3, as DNA: TGTGCCAGCAGAAGACAGGGGATGAACACTGAAGCTTTCTTT. The chain is built from TRBV7-9 and TRBJ1-1; 8 nucleotides match TRBD1. CDR3 length equals 14 residues. Germline CDR1 reads SEHNR; CDR2 reads FQNEAQ (reference sequence). Losses at the gene ends were 6 bases for V and 0 bases for J; bases not matched to a gene: 3.

V gene TRBV9 combines with J gene TRBJ1-1, with D uncertain. The CDR3 is made up of 14 amino acids. Trimming removed 3 bases from V and 1 base from J, with 10 bases in between. In germline, CDR1 is SGDLS, CDR2 YYNGEE. The CDR3 region is CASSERVGNTEAFF. The CDR3 bases are TGTGCCAGCAGCGAGAGGGTGGGGAACACTGAAGCTTTCTTT.

The V gene is TRBV7-8, the J gene TRBJ1-2; 7 positions agree with TRBD1. CDR3 length: 16 residues. The V and J ends lost 4 bases and 6 bases, in that order; junction bases with no gene match: 14. Germline-derived CDR1 and CDR2 are SGHVS and FQNEAQ. This CDR3 is CASSSPDRIRVHGYTF. The CDR3 DNA reads TGTGCCAGCAGCTCCCCGGACAGGATCCGCGTCCATGGCTACACCTTC.

The table lists this clone with a count of one. The genes are TRBV7-9 and TRBJ1-4; D unresolved. The CDR3 extends over 15 amino acids. V shed 0 bases and J shed 4 bases, with 9 bases lying between them. From germline, CDR1 is SEHNR and CDR2 FQNEAQ (reference sequence). CDR3 bases: TGTGCCAGCAGCTTAGCCTCCGGGATTAATGAAAAACTGTTTTTT. It codes for CASSLASGINEKLFF.

The chain couples TRBV6-6 to TRBJ2-7; perhaps TRBD1 as D (5 bases). Trimming shortened V by 4 bases and J by 4 bases, and 17 bases separated the two germline ends. The CDR3 spans 15 residues. CDR1 and CDR2 from the germline V gene are MNHNY and SVGAGI (reference sequence). CDR3 residues: CASSSRGQGGYEQYF. The CDR3 DNA is TGTGCCAGCAGTTCCCGAGGCCAGGGTGGGTACGAGCAGTACTTC.

The chain is built from TRBV4-1 and TRBJ1-5; D is perhaps TRBD1 (5 bases). CDR1 and CDR2 from the germline V gene are MGHRA and YSYEKL. Trimming left V 0 bases short and J 4 bases short, with 16 bases between. The CDR3 has 17 residues. CDR3 amino acids: CASSQDINRMANQPQHF. As DNA, the CDR3 is TGCGCCAGCAGCCAAGATATAAACAGGATGGCGAATCAGCCCCAGCATTTT.